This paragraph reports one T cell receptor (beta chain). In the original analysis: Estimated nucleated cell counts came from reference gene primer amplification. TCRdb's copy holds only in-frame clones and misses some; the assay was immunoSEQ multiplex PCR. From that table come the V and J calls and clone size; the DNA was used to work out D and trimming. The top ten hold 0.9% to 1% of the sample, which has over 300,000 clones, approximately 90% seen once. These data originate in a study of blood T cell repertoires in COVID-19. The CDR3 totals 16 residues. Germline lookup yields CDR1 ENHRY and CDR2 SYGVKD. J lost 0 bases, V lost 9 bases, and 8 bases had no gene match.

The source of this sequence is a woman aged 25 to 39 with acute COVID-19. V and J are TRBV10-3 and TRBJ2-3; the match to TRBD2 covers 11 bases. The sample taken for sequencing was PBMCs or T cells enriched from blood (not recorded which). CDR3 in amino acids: CAMAGTSGLSTDTQYF. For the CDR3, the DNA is TGTGCCATGGCTGGGACTAGCGGTCTTAGCACAGATACGCAGTATTTT.